The clone carrying this T cell receptor (beta chain) was counted at least ten times. This sample is part of a study of T cell repertoires in cytomegalovirus infection. TCRdb fed the reads into MiXCR, producing one record per CDR3 protein. The sample lists more than 250,000 distinct CDR3 sequences, roughly an eighth seen once, with around 9% in the top ten. Sequenced sample: PBMCs. This clonotype was obtained from a human donor in good health (CMV status not recorded). Some clones in this sample may be carry-over from other donors' samples.

The CDR3, as DNA: TGTGCCAGCAGCTTACCGCAACCCCGACTCTCTCGGGACAAGGACCGCGAGCAGTACTTC. Protein product: CASSLPQPRLSRDKDREQYF. The V gene is TRBV7-9, the J gene TRBJ2-7; possibly TRBD1 for D (6 bases). V was clipped by 2 bases and J by 6 bases, with 32 bases between them. The CDR3 sequence is 20 residues long. Germline V lookup: CDR1 SEHNR, CDR2 FQNEAQ (reference sequence).